This TCR beta chain is drawn from a study of PD-1 blockade in classical Hodgkin lymphoma (dated by TCRdb to the early 2020s). About the study as a whole: Nivolumab dosing was 3 mg/kg intravenously every 2 weeks, continuing until either disease progression or unacceptable toxicity. The study used TCR beta sequencing and CyTOF to define a peripheral blood immune signature of response to PD-1 blockade in classical Hodgkin lymphoma. The paper as a whole reports these results and caveats: By C4D1, a significant rise was seen in CD4+ TCR diversity but not in CD8+ TCR diversity (p=0.0027 vs p=0.16), and the rise was most apparent among complete responders (p=0.02). Diversity was lower in patients who began nivolumab less than 1 year after ASCT, so these patients were left out of later analyses to avoid confounding by immune reconstitution. The study covered only a single clinical trial cohort, and the causes of the repertoire differences, possibly disease activity or prior therapy, were still not defined. Baseline TCR diversity was reported as lower in newly diagnosed patients than in healthy donors, and lower still in relapsed/refractory patients. Baseline diversity similar to that of newly diagnosed patients was observed in trial patients achieving complete response, whereas significantly lower diversity was observed in partial responders and progressors.

Genomic DNA was extracted with the Qiagen DNeasy kit from unsorted PBMCs and from negatively selected CD4+ and CD8+ fractions. Using primers that anneal to V and J segments, immunoSEQ multiplex PCR amplified the TCR beta CDR3 regions. A synthetic immune receptor repertoire was used to minimize amplification bias, and any remaining bias was removed computationally after sequencing. As for the original processing: Repertoire diversity was quantified as the Shannon entropy index using custom Python scripts. Unsorted, CD4+ and CD8+ repertoires were analyzed separately, except in combined analyses where CD4+ and CD8+ sequences were merged in silico. Clonal expansion was defined as at least a 2-fold frequency increase after treatment relative to C1D1, with a pseudocount of 0.5 for undetected baseline clones. Singleton clones were defined as clones with 0 or 1 copy at C1D1, and non-singleton clones were defined as clones with 2 or more copies. Clones expanded in unsorted samples were labelled as CD4+, CD8+ or unknown by matching protein sequences in sorted samples from the same patient. Wilcoxon tests on paired samples were used to test diversity changes from C1D1 to C4D1. The clones in this table, taken by TCRdb from immuneACCESS, are in-frame only. Not every clone is retained; where verified, under half of the shortfall comes from an unresolved V gene, and the cause of the rest is unknown. The V and J calls and clone size are taken from that table; D and trimming were inferred from the DNA. The sample table lists tens of thousands of clones, approximately 76% of them with a count of one. In total, the top ten clones hold approximately 12% of the sample.

This specimen's time point label, per the study, means: cycle 4 day 1 (C4D1), after six to seven weeks of nivolumab. Every trial patient had relapsed following autologous stem cell transplantation, and prior brentuximab vedotin exposure was what differed among cohorts A, B and C. The trial cohort was composed of over 50 patients with relapsed/refractory classical Hodgkin lymphoma, for whom complete response, partial response or progressive disease was recorded as best overall response. Single-agent nivolumab was administered to trial patients in the multi-cohort phase II CheckMate 205 trial. An independent review committee assessed best overall response by applying the 2007 International Working Group response criteria. Trial PBMCs were collected just before the start of nivolumab (C1D1) and during therapy at cycle 2 day 1 and cycle 4 day 1. Peripheral blood was collected in 8 mL Vacutainer Cell Preparation Tubes, from which PBMCs were isolated by centrifugation and then cryopreserved.

The junction shows trimming of 3 bases on V and 1 base on J, plus 19 bases between the germline ends. Via the germline V gene, CDR1 is SGHAT and CDR2 FQNNGV. Inclusive of the bounding cysteine and phenylalanine, the CDR3 is 18 residues long. Kept here is only the CDR3 DNA, which spans 54 bases and is read in frame from base 1. As for this clone: Its antigen remains unidentified. Per-base quality was not reported, and no clone a single base away is much larger than it.

The TCR was taken from a human donor with classical Hodgkin lymphoma. This sample comprised peripheral blood mononuclear cells (PBMCs), obtained before the fourth cycle of nivolumab. The chain is made from TRBV11-2 and TRBJ2-4; TRBD1 is perhaps the D gene, given 6 matching bases. The sequenced DNA is TGTGCCAGCAGCTTGAACAGGGCGAAGATCGGGGCCAAAAACATTCAGTACTTC. Its amino acids are CASSLNRAKIGAKNIQYF.